One sample yielded the 27 T cell receptor beta chains listed below, sequenced in a study of response to subunit inactivated influenza vaccine. MiXCR, run by TCRdb on the RT-PCR reads, gives a single entry per CDR3 protein. The data contain a few hundred thousand distinct CDR3 sequences, roughly 7.6% of them singletons. Sequences were derived from PBMCs from blood, sampled less than 30 months after vaccination. All receptors come from a man aged 50 to 69 who received an inactivated influenza vaccine.

The V gene is TRBV20-1, the J gene TRBJ2-7, with 8 nucleotides matching TRBD1. CDR1 DFQATT and CDR2 SNEGSKA come from the germline V gene (reference sequence). The CDR3 contains 13 residues. Unmatched junction bases numbered 7, after V lost 6 bases and J lost 3 bases. As DNA, the CDR3 is TGCAGTGCAGTACAGGGGGTTGTCTACGAGCAGTACTTC. This encodes CSAVQGVVYEQYF.

This clonotype was counted a few times. The chain carries TRBV20-1 and TRBJ2-4; D remains unclear. Germline CDR1 reads DFQATT; CDR2 reads SNEGSKA (reference sequence). The V and J ends lost 6 bases and 1 base respectively, with 19 bases between them. The CDR3 consists of 16 residues. The CDR3 nucleotides are TGCAGTGCCAGCCTCCCGGGCTCAGACGCCAAAAACATTCAGTACTTC. This translates into CSASLPGSDAKNIQYF.

This clonotype was seen a single time. V usage is TRBV7-2 and J usage is TRBJ2-3; perhaps TRBD2 as D (6 bases). Per germline, CDR1 SGHTA and CDR2 FQGNSA. The CDR3 loop spans 14 amino acids. Trimming pared 4 bases from V and 5 bases from J, leaving 13 bases between. CDR3 DNA: TGTGCCAGCAGCTCGGGGGAGAGATTAGATACGCAGTATTTT. Residues: CASSSGERLDTQYF.

The rearrangement joins TRBV20-1 to TRBJ2-3, with TRBD2 matching over 9 bases. V gave up 0 bases and J gave up 4 bases; unmatched junction bases: 2. The CDR3 length is 14 residues. CDR1 and CDR2 (germline): DFQATT, SNEGSKA (reference sequence). The CDR3 spells CSARDLAGSDTQYF. For the CDR3, the DNA is TGCAGTGCTAGAGATCTAGCGGGGTCAGATACGCAGTATTTT.

The genes are TRBV6-5 and TRBJ2-3; 14 nucleotides line up with TRBD2. V was clipped by 2 bases and J by 2 bases; unmatched bases: 6. This CDR3 spans 18 amino acids. Germline CDR1 reads MNHEY; CDR2 reads SVGAGI. Here the CDR3 reads CASSYRLAGGRNTDTQYF. The CDR3 DNA follows: TGTGCCAGCAGTTACAGACTAGCGGGGGGGCGAAACACAGATACGCAGTATTTT.

The genes are TRBV20-1 and TRBJ1-1, with D perhaps TRBD1 (5 bases). This CDR3 is built from 14 residues. Germline CDR1 is DFQATT and CDR2 is SNEGSKA (reference sequence). Deletions cut 3 bases from V and 1 base from J, with 12 bases between. Here the CDR3 reads CSASRGSSNTEAFF. The CDR3 bases are TGCAGTGCTAGTCGGGGCAGCTCGAACACTGAAGCTTTCTTT.

This clonotype was counted ten times or more. The chain employs TRBV28 and TRBJ2-7, with 8 bases lining up with TRBD2. Trimming cost V 3 bases and J 3 bases; bases outside gene matches: 10. From germline, CDR1 is MDHEN and CDR2 SYDVKM. This CDR3 is 16 amino acids long. CDR3 coding DNA: TGTGCCAGCAGTTTTTCTGCTAGCGGGTTACTCTACGAGCAGTACTTC. Amino acid sequence: CASSFSASGLLYEQYF.

The table lists this clonotype with many counts. The chain is built from TRBV24-1 and TRBJ2-1; 11 bases are a match to TRBD2. The germline V gene has CDR1 KGHDR and CDR2 SFDVKD. The length of the CDR3 is 20 residues. The V gene end was trimmed by 2 bases and the J gene end by 1 base; junction bases not matched to a gene: 12. CDR3 amino acids: CATSDSGVNLAGGSYNEQFF. The CDR3 DNA reads TGTGCCACCAGTGATTCTGGGGTTAATCTAGCGGGAGGATCCTACAATGAGCAGTTCTTC.

This clonotype turned up a few times. V gene TRBV10-3 combines with J gene TRBJ2-7, with 8 bases fitting TRBD1. Per germline, CDR1 ENHRY and CDR2 SYGVKD. The trim removed 0 bases at V and 3 bases at J, leaving 1 base unmatched. The CDR3 spans 14 residues. DNA for the CDR3: TGTGCCATCAGTGAGTCCGGGACAGGCTACGAGCAGTACTTC. This translates into CAISESGTGYEQYF.

This clonotype occurred a few times. The chain joins TRBV12-3 or TRBV12-4 to TRBJ2-3; 11 bases are shared with TRBD2. This CDR3 region has 15 residues. V lost 5 bases and J lost 6; bases outside the gene matches: 7. CDR3 protein: CASSTSGGPSDTQYF. CDR3 nucleotide sequence: TGTGCCAGCAGTACTAGCGGGGGTCCCTCTGATACGCAGTATTTT.

This clonotype has only a few counts. CDR3 nucleotides: TGTGCCAGCAGCCCCGACCAAAGGGGGACAGGGGGCAACGAGCAGTACTTC. This encodes CASSPDQRGTGGNEQYF. This chain joins TRBV4-2 and TRBJ2-7, with 12 bases that match TRBD1. V lost 4 bases to trimming and J lost 5 bases; unmatched junction nucleotides: 12. This CDR3 contains 17 residues. Looked up from germline, CDR1 is LGHNA and CDR2 is YNFKEQ.

The chain uses TRBV4-1 and TRBJ2-7; no definite D call. The germline V and J ends were trimmed by 4 bases and 3 bases, with 10 bases remaining between them. This CDR3 comprises 13 residues. Germline CDR1 and CDR2: MGHRA and YSYEKL. CDR3 amino acids: CASSLALNYEQYF. In DNA, the CDR3 is TGCGCCAGCAGCCTTGCCCTTAACTACGAGCAGTACTTC.

The chain recombines TRBV18 with TRBJ2-7; 9 bases match TRBD1. CDR1 KGHSH and CDR2 LQKENI come from the germline V gene. With V trimmed by 3 bases and J by 3 bases, 3 bases remained unmatched. The CDR3 is 14 amino acids. In nucleotides, the CDR3 is TGTGCCAGCTCACCGTCGACAGGGGGCTACGAGCAGTACTTC. As protein: CASSPSTGGYEQYF.

This clonotype was seen ten or more times. The chain employs TRBV12-3 or TRBV12-4 and TRBJ1-3, with D uncertain. V was cut by 4 bases and J by 1 base, with 11 bases left in between. CDR3 length: 15 residues. Here the CDR3 reads CASSSQTGSGNTIYF. CDR3 in DNA: TGTGCCAGCAGTTCCCAAACCGGATCTGGAAACACCATATATTTT.

This clonotype was seen at least ten times. J is TRBJ2-7 and V is TRBV28; 10 positions match TRBD1. Germline V gene lookup returns CDR1 MDHEN and CDR2 SYDVKM. CDR3 size: 17 residues. The V gene end was trimmed by 4 bases and the J gene end by 4 bases; junction bases not matched to a gene: 13. The chain's CDR3 is CASSYLTGGRGVYEQYF. The CDR3 DNA is TGTGCCAGCAGTTATCTGACAGGGGGCCGCGGAGTATACGAGCAGTACTTC.

This clonotype has just a few counts. The chain joins TRBV10-3 to TRBJ2-3; 11 positions match TRBD2. Germline assignment: CDR1 ENHRY and CDR2 SYGVKD. J was trimmed by 0 bases and V by 6 bases; bases with no gene match: 11. This CDR3 spans 18 amino acids. CDR3 in DNA: TGTGCCATCAGGAAAACTAGCGGGGGTTCTACTAGCACAGATACGCAGTATTTT. It translates to CAIRKTSGGSTSTDTQYF.

The rearrangement uses TRBV28 and TRBJ1-5; the match to TRBD1 covers 8 bases. The CDR3 has 15 residues. Germline V gives CDR1 MDHEN, CDR2 SYDVKM. V lost 8 bases, J lost 6 bases, and 12 bases stayed unmatched. In DNA, the CDR3 is TGTGCCAGCCTGCCGACAGGGGAAGTGGTTCAGCCCCAGCATTTT. Amino acids: CASLPTGEVVQPQHF.

The rearrangement joins TRBV3-1 to TRBJ2-5, with D hard to call. This CDR3 is built from 15 residues. Per germline, CDR1 LGHDT and CDR2 YNNKEL (reference sequence). With 0 bases removed from V and 1 base from J, the gap between germline ends came to 9 bases. CDR3 residues: CASSQEAHFQETQYF. CDR3 nucleotide sequence: TGTGCCAGCAGCCAAGAAGCCCACTTCCAAGAGACCCAGTACTTC.

This clonotype was seen a handful of times. The chain has TRBV7-9 and TRBJ2-7; D might be TRBD1 or TRBD2, each matching 7 bases. Trimming stripped 0 bases from V and 8 bases from J, with 14 bases between. Germline values: CDR1 SEHNR, CDR2 FQNEAQ (reference sequence). This CDR3 is built from 14 residues. DNA of the CDR3: TGTGCCAGCAGCTTAGCGCAGGGGGGGAAGAAGCAGTACTTC. This sequence encodes CASSLAQGGKKQYF.

The chain employs TRBV30 and TRBJ2-3; D uncertain. The CDR3 runs to 14 residues. CDR1 GTSNPN and CDR2 SVGIG come from the germline V gene (reference sequence). V was cut by 0 bases and J by 4 bases, with 11 bases left in between. The CDR3 region has the DNA TGTGCCTGGAGTGTGGGGAAAAGCGCAGATACGCAGTATTTT. Its protein product is CAWSVGKSADTQYF. Full variable domain (remainder filled in from reference TRBV30 and TRBJ2-3): SQTIHQWPATLVQPVGSPLSLECTVEGTSNPNLYWYRQAAGRGLQLLFYSVGIGQISSEVPQNLSASRPQDRQFILSSKKLLLSDSGFYLCAWSVGKSADTQYFGPGTRLTVL.

In nucleotides, the CDR3 is TGTGCCAGCAGCCTCCCATTACAGGGATATCAGCCCCAGCATTTT. Encoded protein: CASSLPLQGYQPQHF. This sequence joins TRBV11-2 and TRBJ1-5; D may be TRBD1 (6 bases). Between the trimmed V and J ends, which lost 5 bases and 5 bases, there was a span of 16 bases. Germline CDR1 is SGHAT and CDR2 is FQNNGV. This CDR3 has 15 residues.

CDR3: CASSQTSGYTQYF. The CDR3 DNA reads TGTGCCAGCAGCCAGACTAGCGGGTACACCCAGTACTTC. This rearrangement joins TRBV14 to TRBJ2-5; 10 nucleotides agree with TRBD2. The CDR3 length is 13 residues. Germline CDR1 SGHDN, CDR2 FVKESK. The junction had 3 bases not matched to a gene; V was cut back by 3 bases and J by 8 bases.

This clonotype came up a few times. The gene calls are TRBV6-5 and TRBJ2-4; a weak D match, TRBD1 (5 bases). V dropped 1 base and J dropped 2 bases, with 9 bases sitting between them. Germline V gene sequence: CDR1 MNHEY, CDR2 SVGAGI. The CDR3 is made up of 15 amino acids. The chain's CDR3 is CASSYYQDTKNIQYF. The CDR3 DNA follows: TGTGCCAGCAGTTACTATCAGGACACCAAAAACATTCAGTACTTC.

This clonotype was counted ten times or more. The chain uses TRBV4-2 and TRBJ2-7; 11 nucleotides align to TRBD2. The V gene end was trimmed by 0 bases and the J gene end by 0 bases; junction bases not matched to a gene: 7. The CDR3 extends over 18 amino acids. CDR1 and CDR2 from the germline V gene are LGHNA and YNFKEQ. CDR3 in amino acids: CASSQEGLAADTSYEQYF. The CDR3 region has the DNA TGTGCCAGCAGCCAAGAGGGACTAGCGGCAGATACCTCCTACGAGCAGTACTTC.

This clonotype was picked up a small number of times. The chain employs TRBV10-3 and TRBJ2-2; D not certain. This CDR3 contains 14 residues. V lost 3 bases, J lost 2 bases, and 7 bases lay in between. Germline-derived CDR1 and CDR2 are ENHRY and SYGVKD. CDR3 sequence: CAISEQTNTGELFF. The CDR3 DNA sequence: TGTGCCATCAGTGAACAAACTAACACCGGGGAGCTGTTTTTT.

This clonotype was found many times. J is TRBJ2-3 and V is TRBV5-1; D is perhaps TRBD1 or TRBD2 (5 bases each). This CDR3 spans 18 amino acids. The germline V gene encodes CDR1 SGHRS and CDR2 YFSETQ. V dropped 0 bases and J dropped 3 bases, with 20 bases sitting between them. CDR3 bases: TGCGCCAGCAGCTTGGGGTTCGGGACCCAAGGAGGAACAGATACGCAGTATTTT. Translating it yields CASSLGFGTQGGTDTQYF.

The V gene is TRBV20-1, the J gene TRBJ1-2; possible D gene TRBD1, 5 bases. Trimming took off 3 bases at V and 2 bases at J, with 25 bases between the two ends. Germline V gives CDR1 DFQATT, CDR2 SNEGSKA (reference sequence). The CDR3 runs 18 residues. The CDR3 spells CSASHRKMAGTDNYGYTF. In DNA, the CDR3 is TGCAGTGCTAGTCACCGTAAGATGGCCGGGACCGACAACTATGGCTACACCTTC.